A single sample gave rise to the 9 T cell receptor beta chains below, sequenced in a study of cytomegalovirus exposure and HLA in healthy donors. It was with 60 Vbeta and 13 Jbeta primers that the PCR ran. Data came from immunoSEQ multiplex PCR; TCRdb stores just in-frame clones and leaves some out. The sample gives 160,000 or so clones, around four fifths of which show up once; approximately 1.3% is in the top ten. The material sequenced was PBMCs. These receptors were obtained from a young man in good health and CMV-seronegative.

The DNA for the CDR3 is TGTGCCAGCAGCCCCGACAGGAACTATGGCTACACCTTC. It specifies CASSPDRNYGYTF. The chain is built from TRBV5-8 and TRBJ1-2, with D possibly matching TRBD1 (6 bases). Deletions cut 4 bases from V and 2 bases from J, with 9 bases between. Per the germline V gene, CDR1 is SGHTS and CDR2 is YDEGEE. The CDR3 spans 13 residues.

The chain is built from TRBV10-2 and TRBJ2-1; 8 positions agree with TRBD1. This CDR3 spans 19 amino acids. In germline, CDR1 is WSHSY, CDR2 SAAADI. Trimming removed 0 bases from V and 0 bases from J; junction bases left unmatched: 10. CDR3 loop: CASSESAGGPISSYNEQFF. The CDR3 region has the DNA TGCGCCAGCAGTGAGTCCGCAGGGGGCCCGATAAGCTCCTACAATGAGCAGTTCTTC.

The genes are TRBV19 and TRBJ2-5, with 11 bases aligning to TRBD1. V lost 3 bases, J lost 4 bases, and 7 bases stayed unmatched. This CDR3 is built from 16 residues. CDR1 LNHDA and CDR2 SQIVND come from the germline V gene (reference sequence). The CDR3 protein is CASSIGDRGGPETQYF. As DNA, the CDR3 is TGTGCCAGTAGTATTGGGGACAGGGGGGGGCCAGAGACCCAGTACTTC.

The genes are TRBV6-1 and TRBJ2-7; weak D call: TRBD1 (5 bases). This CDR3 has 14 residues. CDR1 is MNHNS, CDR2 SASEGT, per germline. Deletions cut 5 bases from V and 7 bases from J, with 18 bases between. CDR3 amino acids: CASSLQDTFGEQYF. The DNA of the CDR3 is TGTGCCAGCAGTCTACAGGACACCTTTGGGGAGCAGTACTTC.

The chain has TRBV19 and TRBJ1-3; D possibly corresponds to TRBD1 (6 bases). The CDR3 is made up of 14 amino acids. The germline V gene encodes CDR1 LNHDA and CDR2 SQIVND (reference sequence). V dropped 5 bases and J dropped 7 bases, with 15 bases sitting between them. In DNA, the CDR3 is TGTGCCAGTAGTCGCCGGGGGGCGGGGAACACCATATATTTT. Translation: CASSRRGAGNTIYF.

The CDR3 loop reads CASKREGLYNEQFF. The DNA for the CDR3 is TGTGCTAGTAAGAGGGAGGGCCTGTACAATGAGCAGTTCTTC. The V call is TRBV12-5, the J call TRBJ2-1; 7 bases map to TRBD2. J lost 4 bases, V lost 8 bases, and 8 bases had no gene match. Per the germline V gene, CDR1 is LGHNT and CDR2 is FRNRAP. There are 14 residues in the CDR3.

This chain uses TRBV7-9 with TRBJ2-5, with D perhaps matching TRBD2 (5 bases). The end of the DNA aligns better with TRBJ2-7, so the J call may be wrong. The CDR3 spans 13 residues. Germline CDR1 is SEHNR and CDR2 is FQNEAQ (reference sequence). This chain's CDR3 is CASKDGWGDEQYF. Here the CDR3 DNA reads TGTGCCAGCAAGGACGGTTGGGGAGACGAGCAGTACTTC.

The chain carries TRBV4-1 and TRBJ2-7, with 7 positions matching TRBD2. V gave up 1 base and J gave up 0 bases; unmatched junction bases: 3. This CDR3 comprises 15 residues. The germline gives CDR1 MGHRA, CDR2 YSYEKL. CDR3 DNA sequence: TGCGCCAGCAGCCAAGGTGGGACTAACTCCTACGAGCAGTACTTC. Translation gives CASSQGGTNSYEQYF.

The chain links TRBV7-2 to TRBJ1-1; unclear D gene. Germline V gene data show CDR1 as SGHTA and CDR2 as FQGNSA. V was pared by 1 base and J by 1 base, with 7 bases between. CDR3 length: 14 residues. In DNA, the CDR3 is TGTGCCAGCAGCTTAGTGATGGCGAACACTGAAGCTTTCTTT. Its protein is CASSLVMANTEAFF.